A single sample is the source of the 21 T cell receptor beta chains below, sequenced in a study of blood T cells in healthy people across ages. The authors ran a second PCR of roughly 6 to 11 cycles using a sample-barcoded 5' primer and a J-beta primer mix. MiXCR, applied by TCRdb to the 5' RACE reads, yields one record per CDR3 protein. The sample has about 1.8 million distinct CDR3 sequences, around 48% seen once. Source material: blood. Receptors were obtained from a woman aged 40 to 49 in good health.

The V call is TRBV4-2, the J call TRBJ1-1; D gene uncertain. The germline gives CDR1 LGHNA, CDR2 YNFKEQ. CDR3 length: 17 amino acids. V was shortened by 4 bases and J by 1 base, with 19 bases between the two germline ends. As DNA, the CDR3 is TGTGCCAGCAGCCCTAGCCCTCCAGACGGCCCGAACACTGAAGCTTTCTTT. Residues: CASSPSPPDGPNTEAFF.

The CDR3 reads CSARDNAGPNQPQHF. In DNA, the CDR3 is TGCAGTGCTAGAGATAACGCAGGGCCTAATCAGCCCCAGCATTTT. This sequence joins TRBV20-1 and TRBJ1-5; TRBD1 might be the D (5 bases). Deletions cut 0 bases from V and 4 bases from J, with 13 bases between. The CDR3 has 15 residues. Germline V lookup: CDR1 DFQATT, CDR2 SNEGSKA (reference sequence).

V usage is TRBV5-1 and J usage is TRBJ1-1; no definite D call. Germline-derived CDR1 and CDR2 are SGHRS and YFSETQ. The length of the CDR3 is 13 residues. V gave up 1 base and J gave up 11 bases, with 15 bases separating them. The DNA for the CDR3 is TGCGCCAGCAGCTTGTCTCTGGCGTTGAATGCTTTCTTT. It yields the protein CASSLSLALNAFF.

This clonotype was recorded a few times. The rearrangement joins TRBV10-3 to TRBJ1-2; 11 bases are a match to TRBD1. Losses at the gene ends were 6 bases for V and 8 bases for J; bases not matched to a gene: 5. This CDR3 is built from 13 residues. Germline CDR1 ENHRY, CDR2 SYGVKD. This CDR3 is CAISGQGAQGYTF. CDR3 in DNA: TGTGCCATCAGCGGACAGGGGGCGCAAGGCTACACCTTC.

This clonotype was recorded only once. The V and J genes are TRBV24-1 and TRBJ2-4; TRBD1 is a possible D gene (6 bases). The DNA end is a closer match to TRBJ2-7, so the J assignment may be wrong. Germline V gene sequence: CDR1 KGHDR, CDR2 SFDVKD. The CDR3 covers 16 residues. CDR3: CATSDSGQGTSYEQYF. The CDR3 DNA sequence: TGTGCCACCAGTGATTCAGGGCAGGGGACCTCCTACGAGCAGTACTTC.

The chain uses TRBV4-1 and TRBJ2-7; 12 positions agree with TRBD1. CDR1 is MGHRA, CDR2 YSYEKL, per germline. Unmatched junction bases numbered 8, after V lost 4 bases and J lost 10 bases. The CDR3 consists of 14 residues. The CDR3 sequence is CASSRDGTGGAQYF. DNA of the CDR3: TGCGCCAGCAGCCGAGATGGGACAGGGGGCGCACAGTACTTC.

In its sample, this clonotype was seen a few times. The CDR3 sequence: CASSFKGIPNEKLFF. The CDR3 region has the DNA TGTGCCAGCAGTTTTAAAGGGATCCCTAATGAAAAACTGTTTTTT. The gene calls are TRBV12-3 or TRBV12-4 and TRBJ1-4; no clear D. V lost 3 bases and J 3 bases, leaving 11 bases between the germline ends. The CDR3 is made up of 15 amino acids.

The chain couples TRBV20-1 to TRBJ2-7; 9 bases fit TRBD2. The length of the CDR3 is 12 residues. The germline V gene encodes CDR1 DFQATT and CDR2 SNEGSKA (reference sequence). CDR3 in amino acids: CGIAGATFEQYF. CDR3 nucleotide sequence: TGCGGGATAGCGGGGGCGACCTTCGAGCAGTACTTC.

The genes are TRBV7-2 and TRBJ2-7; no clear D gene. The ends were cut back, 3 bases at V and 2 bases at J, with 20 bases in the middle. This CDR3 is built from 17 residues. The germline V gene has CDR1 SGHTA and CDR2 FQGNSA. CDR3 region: CASSLRFGEYDTYEQYF. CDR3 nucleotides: TGTGCCAGCAGCTTGAGGTTCGGCGAATACGACACCTACGAGCAGTACTTC.

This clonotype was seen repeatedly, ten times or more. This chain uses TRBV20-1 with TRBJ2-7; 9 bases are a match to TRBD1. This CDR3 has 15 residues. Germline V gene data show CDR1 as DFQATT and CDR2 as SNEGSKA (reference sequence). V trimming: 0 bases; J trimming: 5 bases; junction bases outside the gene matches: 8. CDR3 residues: CSARDSGQGTHEQYF. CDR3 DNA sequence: TGCAGTGCTAGAGATTCCGGACAGGGGACCCACGAGCAGTACTTC.

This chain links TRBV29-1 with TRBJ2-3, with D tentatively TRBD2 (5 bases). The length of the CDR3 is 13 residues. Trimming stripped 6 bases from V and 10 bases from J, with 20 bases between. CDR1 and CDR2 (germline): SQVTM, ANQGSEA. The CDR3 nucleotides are TGCAGCGTCGGGGAACCAGGCACAGCCCCGCAGTATTTT. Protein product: CSVGEPGTAPQYF.

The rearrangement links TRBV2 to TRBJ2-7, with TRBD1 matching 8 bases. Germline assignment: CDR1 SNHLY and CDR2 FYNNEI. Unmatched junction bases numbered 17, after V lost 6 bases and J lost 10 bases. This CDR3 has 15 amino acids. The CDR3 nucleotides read TGTGCCAGCAGGCCGGCGACAGGGGCGAAGGGAGCCCAGTACTTC. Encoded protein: CASRPATGAKGAQYF.

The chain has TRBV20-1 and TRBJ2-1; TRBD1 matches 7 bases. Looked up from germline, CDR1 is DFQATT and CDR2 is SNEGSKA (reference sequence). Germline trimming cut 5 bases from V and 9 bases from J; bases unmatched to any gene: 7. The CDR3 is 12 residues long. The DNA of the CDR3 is TGCAGTGCTGACAGGGCCCGGAGTGAGCAGTTCTTC. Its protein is CSADRARSEQFF.

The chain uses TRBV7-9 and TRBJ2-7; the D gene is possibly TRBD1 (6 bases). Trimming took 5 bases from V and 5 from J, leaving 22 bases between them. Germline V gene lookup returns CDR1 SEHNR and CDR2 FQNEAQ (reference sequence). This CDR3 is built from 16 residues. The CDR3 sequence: CASSPGGKRGRNEQYF. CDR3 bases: TGTGCCAGCAGCCCTGGGGGCAAACGGGGACGGAACGAGCAGTACTTC.

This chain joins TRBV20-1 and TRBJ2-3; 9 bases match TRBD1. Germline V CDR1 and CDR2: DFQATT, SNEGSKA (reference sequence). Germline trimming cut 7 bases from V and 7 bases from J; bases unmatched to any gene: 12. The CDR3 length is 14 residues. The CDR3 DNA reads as TGCAGTGGAGACAGAACGGACAGGGGACATACGCAGTATTTT. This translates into CSGDRTDRGHTQYF.

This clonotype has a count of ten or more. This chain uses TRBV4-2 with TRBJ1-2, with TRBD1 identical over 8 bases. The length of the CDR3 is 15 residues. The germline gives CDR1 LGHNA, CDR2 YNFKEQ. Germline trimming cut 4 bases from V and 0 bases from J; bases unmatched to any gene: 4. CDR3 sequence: CASSPGQVANYGYTF. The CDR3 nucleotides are TGTGCCAGCAGCCCGGGACAGGTTGCTAACTATGGCTACACCTTC.

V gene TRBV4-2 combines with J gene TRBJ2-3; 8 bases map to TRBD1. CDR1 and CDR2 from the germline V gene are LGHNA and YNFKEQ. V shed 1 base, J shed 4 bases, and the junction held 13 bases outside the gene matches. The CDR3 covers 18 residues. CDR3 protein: CASSQAPDQGAFADTQYF. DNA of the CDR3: TGTGCCAGCAGCCAAGCTCCCGACCAGGGGGCATTTGCAGATACGCAGTATTTT.

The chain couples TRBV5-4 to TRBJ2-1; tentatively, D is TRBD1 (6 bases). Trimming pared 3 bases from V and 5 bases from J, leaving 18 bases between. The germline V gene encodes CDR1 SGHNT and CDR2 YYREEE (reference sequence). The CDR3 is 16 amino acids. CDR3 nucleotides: TGTGCCAGCAGCTACGTCACAGGGCCTGGCAACAATGAGCAGTTCTTC. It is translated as CASSYVTGPGNNEQFF.

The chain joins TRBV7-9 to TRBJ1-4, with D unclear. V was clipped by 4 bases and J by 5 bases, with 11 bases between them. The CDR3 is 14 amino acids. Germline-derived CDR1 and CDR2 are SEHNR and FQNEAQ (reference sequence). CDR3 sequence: CASSWTAGNEKLFF. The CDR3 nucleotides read TGTGCCAGCAGCTGGACCGCCGGGAATGAAAAACTGTTTTTT.

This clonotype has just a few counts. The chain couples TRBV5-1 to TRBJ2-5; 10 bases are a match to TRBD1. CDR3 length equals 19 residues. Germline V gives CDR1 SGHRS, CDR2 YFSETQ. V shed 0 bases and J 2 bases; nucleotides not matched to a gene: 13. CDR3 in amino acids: CASSLEETGGEGEQETQYF. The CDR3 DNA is TGCGCCAGCAGCTTGGAGGAGACAGGGGGCGAGGGGGAACAAGAGACCCAGTACTTC.

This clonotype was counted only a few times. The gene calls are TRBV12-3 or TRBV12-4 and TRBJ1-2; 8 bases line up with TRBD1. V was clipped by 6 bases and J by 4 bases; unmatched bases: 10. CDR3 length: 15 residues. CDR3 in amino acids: CASSQERTGRYGYTF. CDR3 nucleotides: TGTGCCAGCAGCCAAGAAAGGACAGGGCGCTATGGCTACACCTTC.